This T cell receptor beta chain emerged from a study of Graves' ophthalmopathy and Graves' hyperthyroidism. The ends lost 10 bases at V and 4 bases at J; junction bases unmatched: 14. Germline CDR1 is ENHRY and CDR2 is SYGVKD. This CDR3 has 15 residues. Transcripts of RNA were the source for amplifying TCR beta CDR3 regions. RT-PCR with HTBI primers came first, then second-round multiplex PCR. TCRdb passed the multiplex PCR reads through MiXCR, listing each CDR3 protein once. The sample holds 300,000 to 350,000 distinct CDR3 sequences, roughly 17% seen once. This chain uses TRBV10-3 with TRBJ1-2; 8 bases match TRBD1. This clonotype was obtained from an adult man with Graves' ophthalmopathy. Sequencing was carried out using peripheral blood. The CDR3 nucleotides are TGTGCCACTTATGGACAGGGCCGCCACTTCTATGGCTACACCTTC. This gives the protein CATYGQGRHFYGYTF.